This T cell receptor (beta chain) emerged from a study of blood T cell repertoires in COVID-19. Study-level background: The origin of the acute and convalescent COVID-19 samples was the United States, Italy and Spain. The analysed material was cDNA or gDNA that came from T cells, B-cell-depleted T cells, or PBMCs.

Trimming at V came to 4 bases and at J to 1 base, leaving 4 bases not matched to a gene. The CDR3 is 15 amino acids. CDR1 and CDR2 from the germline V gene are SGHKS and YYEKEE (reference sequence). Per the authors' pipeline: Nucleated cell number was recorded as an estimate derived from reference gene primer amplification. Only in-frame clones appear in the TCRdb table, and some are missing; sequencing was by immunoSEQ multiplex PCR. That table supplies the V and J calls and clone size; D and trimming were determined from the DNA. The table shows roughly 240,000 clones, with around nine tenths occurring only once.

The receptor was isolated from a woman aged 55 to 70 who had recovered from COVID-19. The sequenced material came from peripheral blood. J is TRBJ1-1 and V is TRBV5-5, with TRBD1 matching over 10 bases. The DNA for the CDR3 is TGTGCCAGCAGCCGACAGGGGGCGACGAACACTGAAGCTTTCTTT. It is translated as CASSRQGATNTEAFF. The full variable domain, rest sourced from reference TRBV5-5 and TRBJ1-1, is DAGVTQSPTHLIKTRGQQVTLRCSPISGHKSVSWYQQVLGQGPQFIFQYYEKEERGRGNFPDRFSARQFPNYSSELNVNALLLGDSALYLCASSRQGATNTEAFFGQGTRLTVV.